The rows below give T cell receptor beta chains drawn from one sample of a study of cytomegalovirus exposure and HLA in healthy donors. Method: immunoSEQ multiplex PCR; TCRdb's copy keeps in-frame clones and lacks some. The data contain approximately 130,000 clones, about 78% of them singletons. Sequences were obtained from PBMCs. The receptors originated from a man between 50 and 59 years old in good health and CMV-seronegative. Both conserved end residues are part of each CDR3. D genes are given only for firm matches. Some rows mark clone size as missing; the rest say once, few, many or name a class of expanded clone.

d_gene: TRBD1
abundance: .
j_gene: TRBJ1-1
v_gene: TRBV2
CDR3nt: TGTGCCAGCAGCCGACAAGGACAGGGGAACACTGAAGCTTTCTTT
CDR3aa: CASSRQGQGNTEAFF

d_gene: .
abundance: once
j_gene: TRBJ2-2
v_gene: TRBV9
CDR3nt: TGTGCCAGCAGCGTAGCCCCGGACTGGAACACCGGGGAGCTGTTTTTT
CDR3aa: CASSVAPDWNTGELFF

d_gene: TRBD2
abundance: .
j_gene: TRBJ2-3
v_gene: TRBV27
CDR3nt: TGTGCCAGCAGTGGGACTAGAGGGTCGGGAACGCAGTATTTT
CDR3aa: CASSGTRGSGTQYF

d_gene: TRBD1
abundance: few
j_gene: TRBJ1-2
v_gene: TRBV7-8
CDR3nt: TGTGCCAGCAGCCCCAGGACAGGGGGGGACTATGGCTACACCTTC
CDR3aa: CASSPRTGGDYGYTF

d_gene: TRBD1
abundance: few
j_gene: TRBJ1-1
v_gene: TRBV27
CDR3nt: TGTGCCAGCACCTTTAGAGGACAGGGGGGCACTGAAGCTTTCTTT
CDR3aa: CASTFRGQGGTEAFF

d_gene: .
abundance: once
j_gene: TRBJ2-7
v_gene: TRBV7-8
CDR3nt: TGTGCCAGCAGCTTAGCGCTAGGGGGATACGAGCAGTACTTC
CDR3aa: CASSLALGGYEQYF

d_gene: .
abundance: .
j_gene: TRBJ1-3
v_gene: TRBV28
CDR3nt: TGTGCCAGCAGTTCAGTACAGACCTCTGGAAACACCATATATTTT
CDR3aa: CASSSVQTSGNTIYF

d_gene: TRBD1
abundance: .
j_gene: TRBJ2-2
v_gene: TRBV5-1
CDR3nt: TGCGCCAGCAGCTTGTGGGGGACAGGGGGCACCGGGGAGCTGTTTTTT
CDR3aa: CASSLWGTGGTGELFF

d_gene: .
abundance: .
j_gene: TRBJ2-1
v_gene: TRBV10-1
CDR3nt: TGCGCCAGCATTGAGGGACCTGACGGGGTAGCGAGATACAATGAGCAGTTCTTC
CDR3aa: CASIEGPDGVARYNEQFF

d_gene: .
abundance: .
j_gene: TRBJ1-2
v_gene: TRBV2
CDR3nt: TGTGCCAGCAGGACGACGGGAGCTAACTATGGCTACACCTTC
CDR3aa: CASRTTGANYGYTF

d_gene: TRBD1
abundance: .
j_gene: TRBJ1-5
v_gene: TRBV19
CDR3nt: TGTGCCAGTAGTATAGGGACAGGGGATGGACCCCAGCATTTT
CDR3aa: CASSIGTGDGPQHF

d_gene: TRBD2
abundance: .
j_gene: TRBJ2-1
v_gene: TRBV5-1
CDR3nt: TGCGCCAGCAGCCTAGAGGGACTAGCCCCCTACAATGAGCAGTTCTTC
CDR3aa: CASSLEGLAPYNEQFF

d_gene: TRBD1
abundance: .
j_gene: TRBJ1-4
v_gene: TRBV9
CDR3nt: TGTGCCAGCAGCGCGACGGGACAGGCCTCTCGGGGGAGTGAAAAACTGTTTTTT
CDR3aa: CASSATGQASRGSEKLFF

d_gene: .
abundance: .
j_gene: TRBJ2-1
v_gene: TRBV7-2
CDR3nt: TGTGCCAGCAGCTTAGAGCGGGCAAACAATGAGCAGTTCTTC
CDR3aa: CASSLERANNEQFF

d_gene: .
abundance: .
j_gene: TRBJ2-5
v_gene: TRBV7-2
CDR3nt: TGTGCCAGCAGCCGGACCAGCGGAACCCAGTACTTC
CDR3aa: CASSRTSGTQYF

d_gene: TRBD1
abundance: few
j_gene: TRBJ2-2
v_gene: TRBV28
CDR3nt: TGTGCCTCCCCGGGACAGGGCGGCACCGGGGAGCTGTTTTTT
CDR3aa: CASPGQGGTGELFF

d_gene: .
abundance: .
j_gene: TRBJ2-2
v_gene: TRBV7-8
CDR3nt: TGTGCCAGCAGCTCCCCAGTAGGGGGGGGCACCGGGGAGCTGTTTTTT
CDR3aa: CASSSPVGGGTGELFF

d_gene: .
abundance: .
j_gene: TRBJ1-5
v_gene: TRBV19
CDR3nt: TGTGCCAGTAGTACCCAGATTCTGGGCAATCAGCCCCAGCATTTT
CDR3aa: CASSTQILGNQPQHF

d_gene: TRBD2
abundance: .
j_gene: TRBJ2-7
v_gene: TRBV25-1
CDR3nt: TGTGCCAGCAGGGGAACTAGCGGCCGCTACGAGCAGTACTTC
CDR3aa: CASRGTSGRYEQYF

d_gene: .
abundance: .
j_gene: TRBJ2-3
v_gene: TRBV6-1
CDR3nt: TGTGCCAGCAGTGAAGAAAGCGAGAGCACAGATACGCAGTATTTT
CDR3aa: CASSEESESTDTQYF

d_gene: TRBD2
abundance: .
j_gene: TRBJ2-1
v_gene: TRBV5-4
CDR3nt: TGTGCCAGCAGCTTGGCCCTAGCGGGAGGGCCCAATGAGCAGTTCTTC
CDR3aa: CASSLALAGGPNEQFF

d_gene: .
abundance: .
j_gene: TRBJ2-5
v_gene: TRBV7-9
CDR3nt: TGTGCCAGCAGCTTGGGGGACTACCAAGAGACCCAGTACTTC
CDR3aa: CASSLGDYQETQYF

d_gene: .
abundance: few
j_gene: TRBJ1-1
v_gene: TRBV5-6
CDR3nt: TGTGCCAGCAGCACAGGAGTAGTAACTGAAGCTTTCTTT
CDR3aa: CASSTGVVTEAFF

d_gene: TRBD1
abundance: .
j_gene: TRBJ2-7
v_gene: TRBV5-8
CDR3nt: TGTGCCAGCAGCTTGAGAGGACAGGGTTTCTACGAGCAGTACTTC
CDR3aa: CASSLRGQGFYEQYF

d_gene: TRBD2
abundance: .
j_gene: TRBJ2-2
v_gene: TRBV5-4
CDR3nt: TGTGCCAGCAGCGCCGGGACTAGCGGGATGACCGGGGAGCTGTTTTTT
CDR3aa: CASSAGTSGMTGELFF

d_gene: .
abundance: .
j_gene: TRBJ2-1
v_gene: TRBV11-1
CDR3nt: TGTGCCAGCAGCTTAAATTCAGGGGCCTGGAACAATGAGCAGTTCTTC
CDR3aa: CASSLNSGAWNNEQFF

d_gene: TRBD1
abundance: few
j_gene: TRBJ2-6
v_gene: TRBV10-3
CDR3nt: TGTGCCACCCAGGGACAGGGGGCAGTGGGAGGGGCCAACGTCCTGACTTTC
CDR3aa: CATQGQGAVGGANVLTF

d_gene: .
abundance: .
j_gene: TRBJ2-1
v_gene: TRBV19
CDR3nt: TGTGCCAGTAATTCTGGGCCAGCCTACAATGAGCAGTTCTTC
CDR3aa: CASNSGPAYNEQFF

d_gene: .
abundance: .
j_gene: TRBJ1-3
v_gene: TRBV29-1
CDR3nt: TGCAGCGTTGAAGGCGCCGTCTCTGGAAACACCATATATTTT
CDR3aa: CSVEGAVSGNTIYF

d_gene: TRBD2
abundance: .
j_gene: TRBJ2-3
v_gene: TRBV9
CDR3nt: TGTGCCAGCAGCGACAGTTGGGCTAGCGGGAACCTCCCGTCAGATACGCAGTATTTT
CDR3aa: CASSDSWASGNLPSDTQYF

d_gene: TRBD2
abundance: .
j_gene: TRBJ2-1
v_gene: TRBV9
CDR3nt: TGTGCCAGCAGCCGTAGAGAGGGACTAGCAATAAATGAGCAGTTCTTC
CDR3aa: CASSRREGLAINEQFF

d_gene: TRBD2
abundance: .
j_gene: TRBJ2-5
v_gene: TRBV9
CDR3nt: TGTGCCAGCAGCCCCGGGGCGGGAGCGGGCCAAGAGACCCAGTACTTC
CDR3aa: CASSPGAGAGQETQYF

d_gene: TRBD1
abundance: .
j_gene: TRBJ2-2
v_gene: TRBV6-1
CDR3nt: TGTGCCAGCAGTGAAGGACAGGGTATAACCGGGGAGCTGTTTTTT
CDR3aa: CASSEGQGITGELFF

d_gene: TRBD1
abundance: few
j_gene: TRBJ2-7
v_gene: TRBV29-1
CDR3nt: TGCAGCGTTGCGACAGGGGACTACGAGCAGTACTTC
CDR3aa: CSVATGDYEQYF

d_gene: .
abundance: .
j_gene: TRBJ2-7
v_gene: TRBV6-5
CDR3nt: TGTGCCAGCAGACCCGACCGTCGACTCGTCTACGAGCAGTACTTC
CDR3aa: CASRPDRRLVYEQYF

d_gene: .
abundance: few
j_gene: TRBJ1-2
v_gene: TRBV6-5
CDR3nt: TGTGCCACAAATACAGGGCGGCGTGGCTACACCTTC
CDR3aa: CATNTGRRGYTF

d_gene: .
abundance: few
j_gene: TRBJ1-2
v_gene: TRBV9
CDR3nt: TGTGCCAGCAGCGTAGTAACTAACTATGGCTACACCTTC
CDR3aa: CASSVVTNYGYTF

d_gene: TRBD1
abundance: .
j_gene: TRBJ2-5
v_gene: TRBV7-9
CDR3nt: TGTGCCAGCAGCTTAGCGCAAGGACAGGGGGTGAGGGAGACCCAGTACTTC
CDR3aa: CASSLAQGQGVRETQYF

d_gene: TRBD1
abundance: .
j_gene: TRBJ1-4
v_gene: TRBV5-1
CDR3nt: TGCGCCAGCAGCTTGGACCCACAGGGGGCTGGGGAAAAACTGTTTTTT
CDR3aa: CASSLDPQGAGEKLFF

d_gene: TRBD2
abundance: .
j_gene: TRBJ2-7
v_gene: TRBV7-2
CDR3nt: TGTGCCAGCAGGCTGGCTAGCGGGAGCTACGAGCAGTACTTC
CDR3aa: CASRLASGSYEQYF